This T cell receptor (beta chain) was captured in a study of tumor-infiltrating lymphocytes in primary liver carcinoma. On the study more broadly: Tumor stage was T1-T3 N0M0, and tumor size was about 4 to 11 cm across.

They got blood RNA out of unsorted whole blood and also pulled out germline DNA. TCR beta cDNA was prepared out of around 460 ng total RNA by means of a constant-region primer. Employing slightly modified ARM-PCR, three nested multiplex PCR rounds were run, and these gave rise to the TCR beta libraries. Investigators reported that the first two PCR rounds, at around 11 cycles each, used TRBV1-TRBV30 forward primers with a C-beta reverse primer. A single record per CDR3 protein comes from TCRdb applying MiXCR to the multiplex PCR reads. The sample holds 300,000 to 400,000 distinct CDR3 sequences, approximately 65% seen once. Between the trimmed V and J ends, which lost 5 bases and 0 bases, there was a span of 15 bases. From germline, CDR1 is MNHEY and CDR2 SVGEGT. The CDR3 sequence is 16 residues long. Details on this clonotype: A clone one base away is much larger, so this may be a read error.

This rearrangement joins TRBV6-2 or TRBV6-3 to TRBJ2-3; D is undetermined. The sequence was obtained from a man in his forties with primary liver carcinoma and hepatitis B virus infection. The material sequenced was peripheral blood. The CDR3 sequence is CASSPFGHQSTDTQYF. CDR3 nucleotides: TGTGCCAGCAGTCCCTTTGGCCACCAAAGCACAGATACGCAGTATTTT.